A selection of T cell receptor beta chains follows, all from one sample in a study of a mutant IDH1 vaccine in newly diagnosed glioma. Their target antigens are unknown. Profiled with immunoSEQ multiplex PCR; TCRdb holds only in-frame clones, not every one. The profile shows about 59,000 clones, around 83% of them singletons. The sample consisted of PBMCs, taken from a glioma patient whose treatment included an IDH1 peptide vaccine. The receptors were gathered from a man younger than 40 with glioma. CDR3s include the opening cysteine and the closing phenylalanine or tryptophan. The D gene is left open where the match is weak. Clone size is stated in some rows and not others, as once, few, many or a class when expanded.

size: once
J: TRBJ1-5
V: TRBV7-9
D: TRBD1
DNA: TGTGCCAGCAGCTTAGTGGGGACAGGGGACAATCAGCCCCAGCATTTT
CDR3: CASSLVGTGDNQPQHF

size: NA
J: TRBJ2-7
V: TRBV30
D: TRBD2
DNA: TGTGCCTGGAGTGTTTTAGCGGGGACCTCCTACGAGCAGTACTTC
CDR3: CAWSVLAGTSYEQYF

size: NA
J: TRBJ2-5
V: TRBV5-1
D: NA
DNA: TGCGCCAGCAGCCTGGGAACCGAAGAGACCCAGTACTTC
CDR3: CASSLGTEETQYF

size: NA
J: TRBJ2-1
V: TRBV7-8
D: NA
DNA: TGTGCCAGCAGCTTAGCGACAACTAATGAGCAGTTCTTC
CDR3: CASSLATTNEQFF

size: NA
J: TRBJ2-3
V: TRBV9
D: TRBD2
DNA: TGTGCCAGCAGCGGCATTAGCGGGAAAAGCACAGATACGCAGTATTTT
CDR3: CASSGISGKSTDTQYF

size: NA
J: TRBJ1-3
V: TRBV7-2
D: NA
DNA: TGTGCCAGCAGCTTAGGGGGCTCTGGAAACACCATATATTTT
CDR3: CASSLGGSGNTIYF

size: NA
J: TRBJ2-1
V: TRBV13
D: NA
DNA: TGTGCCAGCAGCTTAGGCGGGAGATATTCCAATGAGCAGTTCTTC
CDR3: CASSLGGRYSNEQFF

size: NA
J: TRBJ1-4
V: TRBV28
D: NA
DNA: TGTGCCAGCACCCGTGGGGGGTCGGAAGAAAAACTGTTTTTT
CDR3: CASTRGGSEEKLFF

size: once
J: TRBJ2-4
V: TRBV7-2
D: TRBD1
DNA: TGTGCCAGCAGCCAGCGGGACAGGGGAAAAAACATTCAGTACTTC
CDR3: CASSQRDRGKNIQYF

size: NA
J: TRBJ1-5
V: TRBV6-4
D: NA
DNA: TGTGCCAGCAGTAGGACATTACTCCGGGACACGAATCAGCCCCAGCATTTT
CDR3: CASSRTLLRDTNQPQHF

size: NA
J: TRBJ1-5
V: TRBV2
D: NA
DNA: TGTGCCAGCGTAGTTACTCGGACATCCAATCAGCCCCAGCATTTT
CDR3: CASVVTRTSNQPQHF

size: NA
J: TRBJ2-5
V: TRBV6-5
D: TRBD2
DNA: TGTGCCAGCAGTCCGGGACTAGCGGGGCAAGAGACCCAGTACTTC
CDR3: CASSPGLAGQETQYF

size: NA
J: TRBJ2-7
V: TRBV7-9
D: TRBD2
DNA: TGTGCCAGCAGCGGTAGACTAGCGGGGGGATCTCTCCACGAGCAGTACTTC
CDR3: CASSGRLAGGSLHEQYF

size: NA
J: TRBJ1-1
V: TRBV7-9
D: NA
DNA: TGTGCCAGCAGCTTACAGGGTTTCGTCACTGAAGCTTTCTTT
CDR3: CASSLQGFVTEAFF

size: NA
J: TRBJ1-2
V: TRBV2
D: NA
DNA: TGTGCCAGCCGAGGACAGTCCTTTAACCATGGCTACACCTTC
CDR3: CASRGQSFNHGYTF

size: NA
J: TRBJ2-1
V: TRBV20-1
D: NA
DNA: TGCAGTGCCATGGTGGGCAATGAGCAGTTCTTC
CDR3: CSAMVGNEQFF

size: NA
J: TRBJ2-7
V: TRBV5-1
D: TRBD1
DNA: TGCGCCAGCAGCCTAACAGGGGGCTACGAGCAGTACTTC
CDR3: CASSLTGGYEQYF

size: NA
J: TRBJ2-7
V: TRBV5-6
D: TRBD2
DNA: TGTGCCAGCAGCTTCCTAACTAGCGGAGCCTACGAGCAGTACTTC
CDR3: CASSFLTSGAYEQYF

size: NA
J: TRBJ2-1
V: TRBV29-1
D: NA
DNA: TGCAGCGTAGTCCTTCGGACTGCCCCCTACAATGAGCAGTTCTTC
CDR3: CSVVLRTAPYNEQFF

size: NA
J: TRBJ2-2
V: TRBV10-1
D: TRBD1
DNA: TGCGCCAGCAGTGACCCGTCGACAGGGGAGAGCGGGGAGCTGTTTTTT
CDR3: CASSDPSTGESGELFF

size: once
J: TRBJ2-7
V: TRBV6-5
D: NA
DNA: TGTGCCAGCAGTTTCCGGGACACAGCCTACGAGCAGTACTTC
CDR3: CASSFRDTAYEQYF

size: NA
J: TRBJ2-3
V: TRBV7-2
D: NA
DNA: TGTGCCAGCAGCTTAGATAGCACAGATACGCAGTATTTT
CDR3: CASSLDSTDTQYF

size: NA
J: TRBJ1-1
V: TRBV29-1
D: NA
DNA: TGCAGCGTTGAATCTGGAAGGGAAGCTTTCTTT
CDR3: CSVESGREAFF

size: NA
J: TRBJ1-5
V: TRBV19
D: TRBD1
DNA: TGTGCCAGTAGCACAGGGGGGGGCTCGGGCAATCAGCCCCAGCATTTT
CDR3: CASSTGGGSGNQPQHF

size: NA
J: TRBJ1-2
V: TRBV11-2
D: NA
DNA: TGTGCCAGCAGCACCAGCCGGGCCGAAGGGGACATCTGGTATGGCTACACCTTC
CDR3: CASSTSRAEGDIWYGYTF

size: NA
J: TRBJ2-7
V: TRBV7-9
D: NA
DNA: TGTGCCAGCAGCCGAGGGAGCCCCCCCTACGAGCAGTACTTC
CDR3: CASSRGSPPYEQYF

size: NA
J: TRBJ1-1
V: TRBV9
D: TRBD1
DNA: TGTGCCAGCAGCGAAGGGACAGCCCCCAAGTTGAACACTGAAGCTTTCTTT
CDR3: CASSEGTAPKLNTEAFF

size: once
J: TRBJ1-1
V: TRBV9
D: TRBD1
DNA: TGTGCCAGCAGCGGGACAGGTCAGAACACTGAAGCTTTCTTT
CDR3: CASSGTGQNTEAFF

size: NA
J: TRBJ2-7
V: TRBV4-2
D: NA
DNA: TGTGCCAGCAGCCGATCGGGGGGCGAGCACGAGCAGTACTTC
CDR3: CASSRSGGEHEQYF

size: NA
J: TRBJ1-2
V: TRBV27
D: TRBD1
DNA: TGTGCCAGCACGCTGACAGGGGGTTCGCACTACACCTTC
CDR3: CASTLTGGSHYTF

size: NA
J: TRBJ2-1
V: TRBV10-1
D: NA
DNA: TGCGCCAGCAGTTCGGCGTCGACGGGGAAAGAGCAGTTCTTC
CDR3: CASSSASTGKEQFF

size: once
J: TRBJ2-7
V: TRBV15
D: NA
DNA: TGTGCCACCAGCAGAGATAAGTGGTTCTCACAGGACGAGCAGTACTTC
CDR3: CATSRDKWFSQDEQYF

size: NA
J: TRBJ1-2
V: TRBV9
D: NA
DNA: TGTGCCAGCAGCGTAGCAGGAGCTAACTATGGCTACACCTTC
CDR3: CASSVAGANYGYTF

size: medium-sized
J: TRBJ1-5
V: TRBV19
D: NA
DNA: TGTGCCAGCACCGGGACAATTGGTCAGCCCCAGCATTTT
CDR3: CASTGTIGQPQHF

size: NA
J: TRBJ2-2
V: TRBV13
D: TRBD1
DNA: TGTGCCAGCAGCTTATATAGGTGGGGGACAGGGAACACCGGGGAGCTGTTTTTT
CDR3: CASSLYRWGTGNTGELFF

size: NA
J: TRBJ2-5
V: TRBV5-6
D: NA
DNA: TGTGCCAGCAGTAATAACCAAGAGACCCAGTACTTC
CDR3: CASSNNQETQYF

size: NA
J: TRBJ1-2
V: TRBV28
D: NA
DNA: TGTGCCAGCAACCTTTCCCCGCGGGGCTATGGCTACACCTTC
CDR3: CASNLSPRGYGYTF

size: NA
J: TRBJ1-3
V: TRBV7-2
D: NA
DNA: TGTGCCAGCAGCGCGACAGCTTCTGGAAACACCATATATTTT
CDR3: CASSATASGNTIYF

size: NA
J: TRBJ2-1
V: TRBV14
D: NA
DNA: TGTGCCAGCAGCCAAGGTCATGGTTACAATGAGCAGTTCTTC
CDR3: CASSQGHGYNEQFF

size: few
J: TRBJ1-1
V: TRBV7-2
D: NA
DNA: TGTGCCAGCAGCCCCAGAGCCTCCCGTGGGAGGAACACTGAAGCTTTCTTT
CDR3: CASSPRASRGRNTEAFF

size: NA
J: TRBJ2-5
V: TRBV7-8
D: NA
DNA: TGTGCCAGCAGCTCCCTGGCTCAAGAGACCCAGTACTTC
CDR3: CASSSLAQETQYF

size: NA
J: TRBJ1-1
V: TRBV27
D: NA
DNA: TGTGCCAGCAGCAAAAAAGAACGAGGCTCCAACACTGAAGCTTTCTTT
CDR3: CASSKKERGSNTEAFF

size: NA
J: TRBJ1-2
V: TRBV20-1
D: NA
DNA: TGCAGTGCTAGAAAATACCATGGCTACACCTTC
CDR3: CSARKYHGYTF

size: NA
J: TRBJ2-6
V: TRBV11-2
D: TRBD1
DNA: TGTGCCAGCAGCCGGAAAGACAGGGTCCTCTCTGGGGCCAACGTCCTGACTTTC
CDR3: CASSRKDRVLSGANVLTF

size: once
J: TRBJ2-5
V: TRBV5-5
D: NA
DNA: TGTGCCAGCAGCCCTCGGACAGTCGGACAAGAGACCCAGTACTTC
CDR3: CASSPRTVGQETQYF

size: NA
J: TRBJ1-4
V: TRBV25-1
D: NA
DNA: TGTGCCAGCGGGGGACGGCCGGGGCGACCACAGGCCTTT
CDR3: CASGGRPGRPQAF

size: NA
J: TRBJ2-5
V: TRBV10-1
D: TRBD2
DNA: TGCGCCAGCAGTGATATCGGGACTAGCGGGACCCCAGAGACCCAGTACTTC
CDR3: CASSDIGTSGTPETQYF

size: NA
J: TRBJ1-1
V: TRBV5-3
D: NA
DNA: TGTGCCAGAAGCTGGCCAGGATCGGACCCTGGGGGGCCGGCTGAAGCTTTCTTT
CDR3: CARSWPGSDPGGPAEAFF

size: NA
J: TRBJ2-7
V: TRBV9
D: TRBD1
DNA: TGTGCCAGCAGCGTAGGGACAGGGGGCTCCTACGAGCAGTACTTC
CDR3: CASSVGTGGSYEQYF

size: NA
J: TRBJ2-3
V: TRBV6-5
D: NA
DNA: TGTGCCAGCAGTTACCAACCGGTAGATACGCAGTATTTT
CDR3: CASSYQPVDTQYF

size: once
J: TRBJ1-2
V: TRBV27
D: NA
DNA: TGTGCCAGCAGTTTCGGGGGGCTCGAACTCTATGGCTACACCTTC
CDR3: CASSFGGLELYGYTF

size: few
J: TRBJ1-1
V: TRBV29-1
D: NA
DNA: TGCAGCGTTGCCCCTCTGGGGGGAGAGAGGAATGAAGCTTTCTTT
CDR3: CSVAPLGGERNEAFF

size: NA
J: TRBJ2-7
V: TRBV6-5
D: NA
DNA: TGTGCCAGCAGTACGGGACTCACCTCCTACGAGCAGTACTTC
CDR3: CASSTGLTSYEQYF

size: NA
J: TRBJ2-2
V: TRBV27
D: TRBD1
DNA: TGTGCCAGCAAGGGGACAGGACTATATCTCACCGGGGAGCTGTTTTTT
CDR3: CASKGTGLYLTGELFF

size: NA
J: TRBJ1-3
V: TRBV7-9
D: TRBD1
DNA: TGTGCCAGCAGCAGAAGACAGGGTGGCTCTGGAAACACCATATATTTT
CDR3: CASSRRQGGSGNTIYF

size: NA
J: TRBJ2-7
V: TRBV11-3
D: NA
DNA: TGTGCCAGCAGCTTCCAGATGTCCCACGAGCAGTACTTC
CDR3: CASSFQMSHEQYF

size: NA
J: TRBJ2-3
V: TRBV19
D: NA
DNA: TGTGCCAGTACCTTCATAACTCCCCGGGGCCCGAGCACAGATACGCAGTATTTT
CDR3: CASTFITPRGPSTDTQYF